This T cell receptor beta chain emerged from a study of T cell responses to AZD1222 COVID-19 vaccine. Measured with immunoSEQ multiplex PCR; TCRdb has only the in-frame clones, and not every one. Here the sample spans 90,000 to 120,000 clones, over 70% being singletons. The CDR3 totals 12 residues. The germline gives CDR1 MNHEY, CDR2 SVGEGT. V was cut by 6 bases and J by 9 bases, with 12 bases left in between. Regarding this clone: Antigen specificity is unknown.

Study observations and caveats: Clonal diversity was possibly underestimated, and the donors were mostly white British, with more females. Scientists sampled the repertoires only once the peak T cell response had passed. Spike was spanned by vaccine-associated CD4 TCRs, with dominance at 160-218 and 743-854.

The TCR was taken from an adult in good health. The rearrangement links TRBV6-2 or TRBV6-3 to TRBJ2-1; D is ambiguous. The source was peripheral blood, collected on day 0 of AZD1222 vaccination. The CDR3: CASSLLVSEQFF. Written as DNA, the CDR3 is TGTGCCAGCAGCCTACTTGTCAGTGAGCAGTTCTTC.